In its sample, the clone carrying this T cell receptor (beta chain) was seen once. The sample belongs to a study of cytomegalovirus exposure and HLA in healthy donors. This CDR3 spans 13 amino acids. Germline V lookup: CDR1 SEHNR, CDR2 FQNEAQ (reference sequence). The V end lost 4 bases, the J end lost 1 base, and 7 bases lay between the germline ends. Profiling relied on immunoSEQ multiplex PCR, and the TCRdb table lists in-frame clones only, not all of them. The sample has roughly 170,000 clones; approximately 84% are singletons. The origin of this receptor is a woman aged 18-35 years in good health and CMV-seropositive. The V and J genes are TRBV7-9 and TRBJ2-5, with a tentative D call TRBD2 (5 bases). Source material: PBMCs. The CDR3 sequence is CASSWTPQETQYF. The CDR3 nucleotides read TGTGCCAGCAGCTGGACTCCCCAAGAGACCCAGTACTTC.